This is a list of T cell receptor beta chains from one sample in a study of blood T cells in healthy people across ages. TCRdb independently ran MiXCR on the 5' RACE reads; one entry per CDR3 protein. The table includes about a million distinct CDR3 sequences, just over 50% detected once. The sequencing input was blood. These receptors were collected from a woman aged 55-75 years in good health. Each CDR3 is given without its conserved first and last residue. A D gene is named only where the DNA matches it firmly. Size values are once, few and many counts, or a class for expanded clones, and some rows have none.

V: TRBV24-1
J: TRBJ2-1
size: .
D: .
CDR3: ATSDFTGQPNEQF

V: TRBV6-2/TRBV6-3
J: TRBJ2-6
size: few
D: TRBD1
CDR3: ASSRPGGKSSGANVLT

V: TRBV20-1
J: TRBJ2-3
size: .
D: .
CDR3: SARTGRQWDTQY

V: TRBV5-5
J: TRBJ1-1
size: .
D: .
CDR3: ASSLDWGRYTEAF

V: TRBV27
J: TRBJ2-3
size: .
D: TRBD2
CDR3: ASSQTGTSGGDTQY

V: TRBV7-2
J: TRBJ2-1
size: .
D: TRBD2
CDR3: ASSPGLEMYNEQF

V: TRBV28
J: TRBJ2-1
size: .
D: .
CDR3: ASSLQGISNEQF

V: TRBV12-3/TRBV12-4
J: TRBJ2-7
size: many
D: .
CDR3: ASSPGAGISYEQY

V: TRBV25-1
J: TRBJ2-3
size: few
D: .
CDR3: ASSPRGTTDTQY

V: TRBV4-3
J: TRBJ2-3
size: .
D: TRBD2
CDR3: ACSLTSGRSTDTQY

V: TRBV12-3/TRBV12-4
J: TRBJ1-1
size: .
D: .
CDR3: ASSLGGIEAF

V: TRBV5-1
J: .
size: .
D: .
CDR3: ASSMGERTQY

V: TRBV6-1
J: TRBJ2-3
size: .
D: TRBD2
CDR3: ASTQEGLDTDTQY

V: TRBV9
J: TRBJ2-6
size: .
D: TRBD1
CDR3: ASTWDSTTGANVLT

V: TRBV21-1
J: TRBJ2-3
size: .
D: .
CDR3: ASSKVGTSVPDTQY

V: TRBV12-3/TRBV12-4
J: TRBJ1-6
size: .
D: .
CDR3: ASTASLPGSPLH

V: TRBV12-3/TRBV12-4
J: TRBJ2-1
size: .
D: .
CDR3: ASRYLGPSYNEQF

V: TRBV7-9
J: TRBJ2-3
size: .
D: TRBD2
CDR3: ASSSSGSEGDTQY

V: TRBV4-1
J: TRBJ2-5
size: few
D: .
CDR3: ASSQDTWMGETQY

V: TRBV20-1
J: TRBJ2-5
size: .
D: .
CDR3: SARSPLLGSQETQY

V: TRBV7-9
J: TRBJ2-3
size: .
D: TRBD2
CDR3: ASSPHRGLADITDTQY

V: TRBV12-5
J: TRBJ2-5
size: .
D: .
CDR3: ASGPDSQETQY

V: TRBV7-9
J: TRBJ2-4
size: few
D: .
CDR3: ASSQGLNIQY

V: TRBV7-9
J: TRBJ2-1
size: .
D: TRBD1
CDR3: ASSSPRDSTTNEQF

V: TRBV20-1
J: TRBJ2-7
size: .
D: TRBD2
CDR3: SARTLAGGPSSYYEQY

V: TRBV10-1
J: TRBJ2-1
size: .
D: .
CDR3: ASSESYGGGEQF

V: TRBV7-2
J: TRBJ1-4
size: .
D: .
CDR3: ASSFAGSNEKLF

V: TRBV27
J: TRBJ2-1
size: .
D: TRBD2
CDR3: ASRAGPGTRKYNEQF

V: TRBV10-3
J: TRBJ2-7
size: .
D: .
CDR3: AISDLSGTGPGYEQY

V: TRBV5-6
J: TRBJ1-2
size: .
D: TRBD1
CDR3: ASSGDRGHGYT

V: TRBV4-1
J: TRBJ1-3
size: .
D: .
CDR3: ASSRGEGPNSGNTIY